The clone carrying this TCR beta chain appeared once. What it binds is unknown. This sample was taken from a study of OX40 agonist ivuxolimab in advanced cancers. Study overall: With a range of roughly 20 to 90, age averaged roughly 60 years, and around 80% were male. Study-wide points: At 0.1 to 3.0 mg/kg and by week 6, CD4+ and CD8+ T cells in the blood had expanded clonally. Average numbers of expanded clones were greater in CD8+ T cells than in CD4+.

Sequencing used immunoSEQ multiplex PCR; TCRdb keeps in-frame clones, though not all of them. The table lists tens of thousands of clones, approximately 89% of them singletons, with 7% to 10% in the top ten. Drawing of blood for sampling happened at baseline, at cycle 4 day 1, and at cycle 7 day 1. Per the germline V gene, CDR1 is LGHNA and CDR2 is YNFKEQ. Trimming shortened V by 0 bases and J by 7 bases, and 15 bases separated the two germline ends. The CDR3 spans 15 residues. The chain carries TRBV4-2 and TRBJ1-2, with D unresolved. The sample here was CD4+ or CD8+ T cells sorted from blood, taken in a trial of the OX40 agonist ivuxolimab. The TCR was taken from an adult with an advanced solid tumor such as melanoma, head and neck, liver or kidney cancer. The CDR3 DNA sequence: TGTGCCAGCAGCCAAGATGAAGCAGCCGTCGGTGGCTACACCTTC. This sequence encodes CASSQDEAAVGGYTF.